The T cell receptor (beta chain) described here comes from a study of T-cell memory formation after mild COVID-19. The wider study: The study found TCR clusters largely donor specific.

A remark on this clonotype: Its target is unknown.

CDR3 size: 14 residues. CDR1 and CDR2 from the germline V gene are SGHTA and FQGNSA. The V end lost 5 bases, the J end lost 10 bases, and 17 bases lay between the germline ends. Each CDR3 protein is one row after TCRdb ran MiXCR on the 5' RACE reads. This table holds hundreds of thousands of distinct CDR3 sequences, around 21% found once. Findings and limits, study-wide: There were some responding clones in pre-infection memory, which suggested that cross-reactive memory had joined. Contracting CD4+ clones sat mainly in CM and EM; CD8+ in EMRA. What remained unconfirmed was the SARS-CoV-2 specificity of second-wave clones peaking on day 37.

The receptor was derived from an adult woman who had mild COVID-19 (a few samples of this study predate the infection). Cell type and time point are not known. The V call is TRBV7-2, the J call TRBJ2-2; D is perhaps TRBD2 (6 bases). What was sequenced was PBMCs or a T cell subset sorted from them (not recorded which). The CDR3 DNA reads TGTGCCAGCAGCGCGGGACCTCCACCGATGGAGCTGTTTTTT. It translates to CASSAGPPPMELFF. Complete variable domain (other parts from reference TRBV7-2 and TRBJ2-2): GAGVSQSPSNKVTEKGKDVELRCDPISGHTALYWYRQSLGQGLEFLIYFQGNSAPDKSGLPSDRFSAERTGGSVSTLTIQRTQQEDSAVYLCASSAGPPPMELFFGEGSRLTVL.